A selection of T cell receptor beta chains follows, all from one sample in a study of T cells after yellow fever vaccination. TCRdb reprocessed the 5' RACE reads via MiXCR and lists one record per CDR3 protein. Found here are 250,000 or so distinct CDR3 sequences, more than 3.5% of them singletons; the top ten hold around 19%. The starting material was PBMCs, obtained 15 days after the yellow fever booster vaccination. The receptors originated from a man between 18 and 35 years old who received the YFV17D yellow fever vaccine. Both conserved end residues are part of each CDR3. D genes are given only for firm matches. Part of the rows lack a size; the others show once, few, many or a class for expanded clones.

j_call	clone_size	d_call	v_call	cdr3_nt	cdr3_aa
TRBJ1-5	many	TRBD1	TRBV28	TGTGCCAGCAGTTTTAGGGACAGACCGGGGCAGCCCCAGCATTTT	CASSFRDRPGQPQHF
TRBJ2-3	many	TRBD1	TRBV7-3	TGTGCCAGCAGTCCATTGGGGACAGGGGCAGATACGCAGTATTTT	CASSPLGTGADTQYF
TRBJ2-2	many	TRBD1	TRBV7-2	TGTGCCAGCAGCTGGACAGGGTCGAACACCGGGGAGCTGTTTTTT	CASSWTGSNTGELFF
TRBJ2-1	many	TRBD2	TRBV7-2	TGTGCCAGCAGCTTAACTAGCGGCGTTCGGTATGAGCAGTTCTTC	CASSLTSGVRYEQFF
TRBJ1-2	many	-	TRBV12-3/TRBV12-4	TGTGCCAGCAGTTTACAGGGGCGGGGTGGCTACACCTTC	CASSLQGRGGYTF
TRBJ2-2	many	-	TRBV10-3	TGTGCCATCAGTGAGTCTCCCGGGGGCGATATGGCGAACACCGGGGAGCTGTTTTTT	CAISESPGGDMANTGELFF
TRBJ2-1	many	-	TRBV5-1	TGCGCCAGCAGCTTGGTGGGCCTAGGTTACAATGAGCAGTTCTTC	CASSLVGLGYNEQFF
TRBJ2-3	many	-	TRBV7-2	TGTGCCAGCAGCTTAGAGGTGACAACAAGCACAGATACGCAGTATTTT	CASSLEVTTSTDTQYF
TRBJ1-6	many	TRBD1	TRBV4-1	TGCGCCAGCAGGGGACAGGGCGGGAATTCACCCCTCCACTTT	CASRGQGGNSPLHF
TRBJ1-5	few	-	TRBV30	TGTGCCTGGAGTTTGGGAGTGGGCAATCAGCCCCAGCATTTT	CAWSLGVGNQPQHF
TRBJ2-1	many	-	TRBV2	TGTGCCAGCAGTGTAACCAGCTTAATTGAGCAGTTCTTC	CASSVTSLIEQFF
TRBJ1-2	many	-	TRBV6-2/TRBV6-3	TGTGCCAGCACTAGCGGACGCCGGAGGAGGTATGGCTACACCTTC	CASTSGRRRRYGYTF
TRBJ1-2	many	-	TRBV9	TGTGCCAGCAGCGTAATGGGATTCTACACCTTC	CASSVMGFYTF
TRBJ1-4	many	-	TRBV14	TGTGCCAGCAGCCCCCAGGGAAGGATGGGGCTAGGAAAACTGTTTTTT	CASSPQGRMGLGKLFF
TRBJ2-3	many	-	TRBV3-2	TGTGCCAGCAGCCAAGAAGAATTACAGGACTACACAGATACGCAGTATTTT	CASSQEELQDYTDTQYF
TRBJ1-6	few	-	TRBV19	TGTGCCAGTAGGAAACAGGGATACAATTCACCCCTCCACTTT	CASRKQGYNSPLHF
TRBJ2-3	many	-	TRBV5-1	TGCGCCAGCAGCCCACTAGGCGGAGATACGCAGTATTTT	CASSPLGGDTQYF
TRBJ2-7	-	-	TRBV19	TGTGCCAGTAATCAGGCAGGAGGTTCCTACGAGCAGTACTTC	CASNQAGGSYEQYF
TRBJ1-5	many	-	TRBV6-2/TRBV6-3	TGTGCCAGCAGTTCAGGGGTGAATCAGCCCCAGCATTTT	CASSSGVNQPQHF
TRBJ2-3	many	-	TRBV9	TGTGCCAGCAGCGTGAACGGGGTCTCAGATACGCAGTATTTT	CASSVNGVSDTQYF
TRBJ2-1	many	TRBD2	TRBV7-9	TGTGCCAGCAGCCGAACGGGACTAGCGGACTACAATGAGCAGTTCTTC	CASSRTGLADYNEQFF
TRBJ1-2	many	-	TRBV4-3	TGCGCCAGCAGCCACGAGACCGAACAGGCTAACTATGGCTACACCTTC	CASSHETEQANYGYTF
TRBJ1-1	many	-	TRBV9	TGTGCCAGCAGCGTAGATTTGGGGCACACTGAAGCTTTCTTT	CASSVDLGHTEAFF
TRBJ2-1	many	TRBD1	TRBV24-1	TGTGCCACCAGTGACCCGGGACAGGGGATCGCTGGTGAGCAGTTCTTC	CATSDPGQGIAGEQFF
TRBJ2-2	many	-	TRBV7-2	TGTGCCAGCAGCTCGACTAGAACCGGGGAGCTGTTTTTT	CASSSTRTGELFF
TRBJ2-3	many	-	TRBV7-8	TGTGCCAGCAGGCCTGCAGGTGGCACAGATACGCAGTATTTT	CASRPAGGTDTQYF
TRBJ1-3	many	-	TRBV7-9	TGTGCCAGCAGCCCAAGGGGTAACTCTGGAAACACCATATATTTT	CASSPRGNSGNTIYF
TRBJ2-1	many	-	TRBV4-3	TGCGCCAGCACCACGGACTTCCGAGGAGGAGTGGATGAGCAGTTCTTC	CASTTDFRGGVDEQFF
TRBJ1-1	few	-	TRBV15	TGTGCCACCAGCAGAGATCGAATGAACACTGAAGCTTTCTTT	CATSRDRMNTEAFF
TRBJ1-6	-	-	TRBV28	TGTGCCAGCATCGGACCCCGAATTTCACCCCTCCACTTT	CASIGPRISPLHF
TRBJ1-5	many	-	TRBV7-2	TGTGCCAGCAGGGATACAGGGAGCAATCAGCCCCAGCATTTT	CASRDTGSNQPQHF
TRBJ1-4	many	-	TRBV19	TGTGCCAGTAGCCGAGGCGGGTCTATCCTGGGAAAACTGTTTTTT	CASSRGGSILGKLFF
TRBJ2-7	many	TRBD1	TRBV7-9	TGTGCCAGCAGCTGGACAGGGGGACGGGTCTACGAGCAGTACTTC	CASSWTGGRVYEQYF
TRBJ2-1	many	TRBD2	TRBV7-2	TGTGCCAGCAGCTTCGGGGGGGGCCCTGAGTTCTTC	CASSFGGGPEFF
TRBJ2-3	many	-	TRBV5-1	TGCGCCAGCAGCTTGGAGGGGCGCATCACAGATACGCAGTATTTT	CASSLEGRITDTQYF
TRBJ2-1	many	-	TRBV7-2	TGTGCCAGCAGCTTAATAGCGGACTCCTACAATGAGCAGTTCTTC	CASSLIADSYNEQFF
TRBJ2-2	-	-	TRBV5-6	TGTGCCAGCAGCTTAACACCCACCGGGGAGCTGTTTTTT	CASSLTPTGELFF
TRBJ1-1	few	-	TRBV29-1	TGCAGCGTAGGACAGATGAACACTGAAGCTTTCTTT	CSVGQMNTEAFF
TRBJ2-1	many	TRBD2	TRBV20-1	TGCAGTGCTTCCCGAGGAGCGGGGGGGCCCTATGAGCAGTTCTTC	CSASRGAGGPYEQFF
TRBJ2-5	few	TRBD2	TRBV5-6	TGTGCCAGCAGCTTGAGTAGCGGGGAGACCCAGTACTTC	CASSLSSGETQYF
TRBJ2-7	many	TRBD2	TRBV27	TGTGCCAGCAGTTTAATAGCGGGCCCGCTGTACTTC	CASSLIAGPLYF
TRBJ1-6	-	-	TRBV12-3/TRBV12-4	TGTGCCAGCAAGGACACGGCCTCCTATAATTCACCCATCCACTTT	CASKDTASYNSPIHF
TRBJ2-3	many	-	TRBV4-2	TGTGCCAGCAGCCAAACCCCTCCGGGGTCTAGCACAGATACGCAGTATTTT	CASSQTPPGSSTDTQYF
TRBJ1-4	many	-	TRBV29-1	TGCAGCGTTGAGGCGGATAATGAAAAACTGTTTTTT	CSVEADNEKLFF
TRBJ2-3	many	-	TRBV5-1	TGCGCCAGCAGCCCGAGAGGGGGGGGGGATACGCAGTATTTT	CASSPRGGGDTQYF
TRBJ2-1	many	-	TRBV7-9	TGTGCCAGCAGCCCAGGCCCGGTTGAGCAGTTCTTC	CASSPGPVEQFF
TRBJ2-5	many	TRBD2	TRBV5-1	TGCGCCAGCAGCTCCTTCCGGGGGGACCAAGAGACCCAGTACTTC	CASSSFRGDQETQYF
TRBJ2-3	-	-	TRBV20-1	TGCAGTGCTGGAGCTCAGTTGGCAGATACGCAGTATTTT	CSAGAQLADTQYF
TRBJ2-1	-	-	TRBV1	TGCACCAGCAGCCAGGGTCTGACCAGCTCCTACAATGAGCAGTTCTTC	CTSSQGLTSSYNEQFF
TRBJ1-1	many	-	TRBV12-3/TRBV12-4	TGTGCCAGCAGCGCCGGGACAAGAAACACTGAAGCTTTCTTT	CASSAGTRNTEAFF
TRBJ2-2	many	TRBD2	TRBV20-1	TGCAGTGTTACGCCACTTACTAGCGGGGGTTACACCGGGGAGCTGTTTTTT	CSVTPLTSGGYTGELFF
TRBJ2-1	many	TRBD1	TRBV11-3	TGTGCCAGCAGCAAAACAGGGGGCCGGAATGAGCAGTTCTTC	CASSKTGGRNEQFF
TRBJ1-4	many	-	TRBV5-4	TGTGCCAGCAGCTTTCAGGCGGGGGAACGTGAAAAACTGTTTTTT	CASSFQAGEREKLFF
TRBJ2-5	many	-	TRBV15	TGTGCCACCAGCGGCCCGCGGTACCAAGAGACCCAGTACTTC	CATSGPRYQETQYF
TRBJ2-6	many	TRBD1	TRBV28	TGTGCCAGCAGTTTATCTCCGGGACAGGGGAAACGTGCTGGGGCCAACGTCCTGACTTTC	CASSLSPGQGKRAGANVLTF
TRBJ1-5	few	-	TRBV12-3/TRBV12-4	TGTGCCAGCAGTTCCCCAGTCGGAAGCAATCAGCCCCAGCATTTT	CASSSPVGSNQPQHF
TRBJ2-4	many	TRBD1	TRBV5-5	TGTGCCAGCAGCTTACAGGGGAATGTTCAGTACTTC	CASSLQGNVQYF
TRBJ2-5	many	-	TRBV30	TGTGCCTGGAGTGGAGGGGCGACCCAGTACTTC	CAWSGGATQYF